The present entry profiles one TCR beta chain with its context. This sample is drawn from a study of CD8 T cells in Susac syndrome. RNA amounts of roughly 0.5 to 1 ug underwent reverse transcription with random hexamers. An immunoSEQ multiplex PCR amplified TCR beta CDR3 over 54 Vbeta and 13 Jbeta. TCRdb recomputed calls from the immunoSEQ multiplex PCR reads with MiXCR, one row per CDR3 protein. The sample consists of 85,000 to 120,000 distinct CDR3 sequences, approximately 95% of them appearing once. The germline V gene encodes CDR1 SQVTM and CDR2 ANQGSEA. The length of the CDR3 is 14 residues. V lost 7 bases and J 4 bases, leaving 19 bases between the germline ends.

Source material: CD8+ T cells from PBMCs. This receptor was taken from a human donor with Susac syndrome. This chain connects TRBV29-1 to TRBJ1-2; D perhaps matches TRBD1 (5 bases). CDR3 amino acids: CSAPGWDRAYGYTF. As DNA, the CDR3 is TGCAGCGCCCCGGGGTGGGACCGAGCCTATGGCTACACCTTC.